This T cell receptor (beta chain) was identified during a study of cytomegalovirus exposure and HLA in healthy donors. TCRdb keeps only in-frame clones here, not all; method: immunoSEQ multiplex PCR. The sample consists of more than 300,000 clones, around 86% of them appearing once. The CDR3 consists of 18 residues. Germline-derived CDR1 and CDR2 are SEHNR and FQNEAQ (reference sequence). Trimming left V 5 bases short and J 4 bases short, with 24 bases between. The receptor comes from a woman aged 18 to 35 in good health and CMV-seronegative. The material sequenced was PBMCs. The V gene is TRBV7-9, the J gene TRBJ2-1, with D possibly TRBD1 on 5 matching bases. The CDR3 region has the DNA TGTGCCAGCAGCCCCAGGGCAGGGATGGGAATCGATTACAATGAGCAGTTCTTC. The encoded protein is CASSPRAGMGIDYNEQFF.